This TCR beta chain stems from a study of shared clonotypes between healthy human individuals. Study-wide points: Among donors, the sharing of clonotypes was expected to be influenced by sequencing depth.

Germline values: CDR1 SGHNT, CDR2 YYREEE (reference sequence). V gave up 3 bases and J gave up 5 bases; unmatched junction bases: 7. This CDR3 comprises 14 residues. Notes on this clone: Its antigen remains unidentified.

Replicate PCRs run on unsorted PBMC used about 300 ng DNA, which was 30,000 to 35,000 T cell genomes. Produced via immunoSEQ multiplex PCR; TCRdb's table is partial and in-frame only. The data hold around 440,000 clones, with around 77% observed a single time. The sequenced sample consisted of PBMCs. The chain couples TRBV5-4 to TRBJ2-5, with TRBD2 matching over 7 bases. The sequence derives from a woman aged 35 to 49 in good health. Some clones in this sample may be carry-over from other donors' samples. The CDR3 protein is CASSSVGREETQYF. The CDR3, as DNA: TGTGCCAGCAGCTCGGTTGGGAGGGAGGAGACCCAGTACTTC.